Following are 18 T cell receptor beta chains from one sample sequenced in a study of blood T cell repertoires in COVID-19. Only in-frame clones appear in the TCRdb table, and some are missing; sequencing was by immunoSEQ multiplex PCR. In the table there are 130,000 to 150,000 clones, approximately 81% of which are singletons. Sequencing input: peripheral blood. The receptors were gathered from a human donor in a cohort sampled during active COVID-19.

CDR3 sequence reads: CASSERASATYEQYF. The DNA of the CDR3 is TGTGCCAGCAGCGAACGGGCTAGCGCGACCTACGAGCAGTACTTC. This chain uses TRBV7-6 with TRBJ2-7, with a weak D call TRBD2 (6 bases). V was cut by 5 bases and J by 2 bases, with 16 bases left in between. Per germline, CDR1 SGHVS and CDR2 FNYEAQ. This CDR3 has 15 residues. The variable domain in full, completed from reference TRBV7-6 and TRBJ2-7, reads GAGVSQSPRYKVTKRGQDVALRCDPISGHVSLYWYRQALGQGPEFLTYFNYEAQQDKSGLPNDRFSAERPEGSISTLTIQRTEQRDSAMYRCASSERASATYEQYFGPGTRLTVT.

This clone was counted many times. This chain's CDR3 is CASSPTHLYEQYF. The CDR3 nucleotides are TGTGCCAGCAGTCCTACCCACCTCTACGAGCAGTACTTC. The V and J genes are TRBV27 and TRBJ2-7; D is uncertain. The CDR3 covers 13 residues. Germline-derived CDR1 and CDR2 are MNHEY and SMNVEV (reference sequence). Trimming took off 5 bases at V and 3 bases at J, with 11 bases between the two ends.

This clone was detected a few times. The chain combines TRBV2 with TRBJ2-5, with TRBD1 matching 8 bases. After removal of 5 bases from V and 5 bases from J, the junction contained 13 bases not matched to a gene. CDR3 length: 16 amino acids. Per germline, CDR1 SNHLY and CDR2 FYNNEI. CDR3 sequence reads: CASSTLPDREVETQYF. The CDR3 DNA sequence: TGTGCCAGCAGTACACTCCCGGACAGGGAGGTCGAGACCCAGTACTTC.

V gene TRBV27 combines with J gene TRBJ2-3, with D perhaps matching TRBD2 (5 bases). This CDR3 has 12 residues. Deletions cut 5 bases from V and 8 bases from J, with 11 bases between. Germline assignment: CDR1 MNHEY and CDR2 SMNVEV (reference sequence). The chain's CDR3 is CASSPNRGTQYF. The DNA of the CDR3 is TGTGCCAGCAGTCCTAACCGGGGTACGCAGTATTTT.

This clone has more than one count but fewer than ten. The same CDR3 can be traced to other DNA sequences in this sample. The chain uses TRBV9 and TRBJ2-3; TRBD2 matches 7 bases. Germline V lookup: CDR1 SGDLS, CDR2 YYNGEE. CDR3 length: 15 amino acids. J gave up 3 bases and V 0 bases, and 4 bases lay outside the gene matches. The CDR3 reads CASSVEVGGTDTQYF. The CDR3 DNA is TGTGCCAGCAGCGTAGAGGTGGGGGGGACAGATACGCAGTATTTT.

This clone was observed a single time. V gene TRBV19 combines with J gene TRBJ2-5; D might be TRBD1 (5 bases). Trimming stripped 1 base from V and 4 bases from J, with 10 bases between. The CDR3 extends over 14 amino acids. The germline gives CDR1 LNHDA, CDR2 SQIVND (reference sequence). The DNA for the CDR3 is TGTGCCAGTAGTATAGGGCCTAGGGGAGAGACCCAGTACTTC. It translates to CASSIGPRGETQYF. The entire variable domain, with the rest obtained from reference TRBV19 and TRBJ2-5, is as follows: DGGITQSPKYLFRKEGQNVTLSCEQNLNHDAMYWYRQDPGQGLRLIYYSQIVNDFQKGDIAEGYSVSREKKESFPLTVTSAQKNPTAFYLCASSIGPRGETQYFGPGTRLLVL.

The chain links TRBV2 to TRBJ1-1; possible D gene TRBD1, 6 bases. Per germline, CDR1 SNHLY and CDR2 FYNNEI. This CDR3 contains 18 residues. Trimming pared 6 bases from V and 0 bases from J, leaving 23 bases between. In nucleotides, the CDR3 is TGTGCCAGCAGCACTCCCGACCGGGACATAACTTTGAACACTGAAGCTTTCTTT. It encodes CASSTPDRDITLNTEAFF.

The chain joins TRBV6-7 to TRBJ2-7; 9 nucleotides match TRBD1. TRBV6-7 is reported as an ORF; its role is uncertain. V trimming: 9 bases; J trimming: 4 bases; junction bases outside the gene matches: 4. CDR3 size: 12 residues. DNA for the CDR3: TGTGCCAGGGGGGACAGGGCTTACGAGCAGTACTTC. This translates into CARGDRAYEQYF.

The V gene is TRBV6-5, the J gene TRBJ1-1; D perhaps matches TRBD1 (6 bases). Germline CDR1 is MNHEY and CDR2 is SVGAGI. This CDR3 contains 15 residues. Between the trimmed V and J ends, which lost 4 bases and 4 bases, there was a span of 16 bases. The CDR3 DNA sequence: TGTGCCAGCAGTTCCGATAGGGGGTTAAGCACTGAAGCTTTCTTT. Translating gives CASSSDRGLSTEAFF.

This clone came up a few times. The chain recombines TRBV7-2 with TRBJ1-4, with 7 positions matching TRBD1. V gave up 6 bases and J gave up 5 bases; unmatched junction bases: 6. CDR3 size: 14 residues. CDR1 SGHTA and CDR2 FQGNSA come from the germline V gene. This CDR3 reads CASSRTGQNEKLFF. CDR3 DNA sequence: TGTGCCAGCAGTAGGACAGGCCAAAATGAAAAACTGTTTTTT.

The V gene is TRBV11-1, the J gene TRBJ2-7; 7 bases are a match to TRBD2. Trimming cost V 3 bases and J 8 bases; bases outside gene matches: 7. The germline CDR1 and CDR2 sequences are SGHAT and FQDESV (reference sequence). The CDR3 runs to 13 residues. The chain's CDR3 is CASSLLPGGQQYF. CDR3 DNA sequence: TGTGCCAGCAGCTTGCTACCGGGAGGTCAGCAGTACTTC. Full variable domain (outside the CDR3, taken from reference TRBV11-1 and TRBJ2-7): EAEVAQSPRYKITEKSQAVAFWCDPISGHATLYWYRQILGQGPELLVQFQDESVVDDSQLPKDRFSAERLKGVDSTLKIQPAELGDSAMYLCASSLLPGGQQYFGPGTRLTVT.

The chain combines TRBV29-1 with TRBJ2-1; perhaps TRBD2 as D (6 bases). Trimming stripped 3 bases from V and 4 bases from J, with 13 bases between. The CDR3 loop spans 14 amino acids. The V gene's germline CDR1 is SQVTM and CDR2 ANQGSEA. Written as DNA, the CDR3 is TGCAGCGTTGATAGGGAGGTCTCTTACAATGAGCAGTTCTTC. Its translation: CSVDREVSYNEQFF.

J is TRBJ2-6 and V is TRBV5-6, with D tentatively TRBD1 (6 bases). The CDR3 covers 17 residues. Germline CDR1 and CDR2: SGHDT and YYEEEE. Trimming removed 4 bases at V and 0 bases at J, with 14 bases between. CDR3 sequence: CASSVQGFPSGANVLTF. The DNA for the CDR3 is TGTGCCAGCAGCGTACAGGGCTTTCCCTCTGGGGCCAACGTCCTGACTTTC.

CDR3: CASRTVPGQSYNEQFF. The CDR3 DNA is TGCGCCAGCAGGACAGTTCCGGGACAGTCGTACAATGAGCAGTTCTTC. The chain has TRBV10-1 and TRBJ2-1, with 7 bases fitting TRBD1. Germline values: CDR1 WNHNN, CDR2 SYGVQD (reference sequence). Germline trimming cut 6 bases from V and 4 bases from J; bases unmatched to any gene: 12. CDR3 length: 16 residues.

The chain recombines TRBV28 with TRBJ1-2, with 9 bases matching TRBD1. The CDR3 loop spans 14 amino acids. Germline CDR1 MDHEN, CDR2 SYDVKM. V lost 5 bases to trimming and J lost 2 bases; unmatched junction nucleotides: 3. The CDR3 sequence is CASSPGTGNYGYTF. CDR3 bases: TGTGCCAGCAGTCCCGGGACAGGGAACTATGGCTACACCTTC.

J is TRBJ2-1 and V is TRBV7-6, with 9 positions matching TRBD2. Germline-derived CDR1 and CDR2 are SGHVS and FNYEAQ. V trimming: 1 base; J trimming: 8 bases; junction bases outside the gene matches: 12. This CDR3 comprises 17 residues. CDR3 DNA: TGTGCCAGCAGCTTAGTCCCTAATAGCGGGAGTACAGATGAGCAGTTCTTC. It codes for CASSLVPNSGSTDEQFF.

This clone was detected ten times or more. The CDR3: CASSQVSGQGYGYTF. The CDR3 nucleotides are TGCGCCAGCAGCCAAGTATCGGGACAGGGCTATGGCTACACCTTC. The rearrangement links TRBV4-3 to TRBJ1-2; TRBD1 matches at 9 bases. There are 15 residues in the CDR3. The junction had 4 bases not matched to a gene; V was cut back by 1 base and J by 4 bases. Per the germline V gene, CDR1 is LGHNA and CDR2 is YSLEER.

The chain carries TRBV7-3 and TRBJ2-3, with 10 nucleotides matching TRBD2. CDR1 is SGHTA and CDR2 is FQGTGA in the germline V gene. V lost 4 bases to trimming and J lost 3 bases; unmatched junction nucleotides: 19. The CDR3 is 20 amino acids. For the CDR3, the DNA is TGTGCCAGCAGCTCGCATCCTCGCCCACTAGCGGGACGTGGTACAGATACGCAGTATTTT. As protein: CASSSHPRPLAGRGTDTQYF.